A single T cell receptor beta chain is shown here with its context. What antigen it recognizes has not been identified. No clone much larger than this one lies a single base away; base qualities are absent. Collaborating institutions collected whole blood in K2EDTA tubes following their own protocols. For TCRbeta analysis, collaborators shipped samples in one of three forms: frozen whole blood, isolated PBMCs, or DNA extracted from either of those sample types. TCRbeta CDR3 regions were amplified from genomic DNA by means of the immunoSEQ Assay, a bias-controlled multiplex PCR. In the original analysis: Nucleated cell counts per sample were estimated from amplification of reference gene primers within the assay. Sequence reads were collapsed and filtered to measure the absolute abundance of every unique TCRbeta CDR3 rearrangement. Productive Simpson clonality was computed per sample as the square root of Simpson's diversity index over productive rearrangements. The source is immuneACCESS, and TCRdb retained only in-frame sequences with V and J called. Part of the clones is not carried over; for the studies checked, unresolved V genes explain less than half of this, and the remainder is unexplained. The V and J calls and clone size come from that table; D and trimming were worked out from the DNA. The sample yields about 67,000 clones; more than 75% were counted once. Around 1.2% of the sample lies in the top ten.

This entry belongs to a study of blood T cell repertoires in COVID-19 (TCRdb year 2020). Regarding the research as a whole: Samples from collaborators originated in the United States, Italy and Spain and spanned both the acute and convalescent phases of COVID-19. The sample metadata nearly always contained a de-identified subject ID, COVID-19 status, age in years and sex. The prospective study material was composed of cDNA or gDNA derived from T cells, B-cell-depleted T cells, or PBMCs. The dataset comprised deeply sampled blood TCRbeta repertoires from subjects exposed to, actively infected with, or recovered from COVID-19. Samples came from the ongoing ImmuneRACE study (first 160 participants) plus 1,254 subjects from 6 global collaborators. A freely available public database, intended as a resource for researchers studying the immune response to SARS-CoV-2, is where the repertoires were released. Where HLA class I and class II types were available, the types were taken from metadata supplied by the sample provider, not from assay-based typing. Summary of the overall study and its limitations: Clinical and demographic metadata were provided uncurated, with the amount varying by source and participant.

Cut back by 4 bases and 1 base, the V and J ends lie 12 bases apart. CDR1 and CDR2, per the germline V gene (reference sequence), are SGHNT and YYREEE. The CDR3 sequence holds 16 residues, the cysteine and phenylalanine included. The retained sequence is limited to the CDR3, 48 bases, with the frame set at the first base. The clonotype was recovered from an older woman with acute or convalescent COVID-19. The chain is assembled from TRBV5-4 and TRBJ2-6; TRBD2 is perhaps the D gene, given 5 matching bases. Sequencing used peripheral blood. DNA sequence: TGTGCCAGCAGCCCCCCCGGGAATTCTGGGGCCAACGTCCTGACTTTC. It translates as CASSPPGNSGANVLTF.